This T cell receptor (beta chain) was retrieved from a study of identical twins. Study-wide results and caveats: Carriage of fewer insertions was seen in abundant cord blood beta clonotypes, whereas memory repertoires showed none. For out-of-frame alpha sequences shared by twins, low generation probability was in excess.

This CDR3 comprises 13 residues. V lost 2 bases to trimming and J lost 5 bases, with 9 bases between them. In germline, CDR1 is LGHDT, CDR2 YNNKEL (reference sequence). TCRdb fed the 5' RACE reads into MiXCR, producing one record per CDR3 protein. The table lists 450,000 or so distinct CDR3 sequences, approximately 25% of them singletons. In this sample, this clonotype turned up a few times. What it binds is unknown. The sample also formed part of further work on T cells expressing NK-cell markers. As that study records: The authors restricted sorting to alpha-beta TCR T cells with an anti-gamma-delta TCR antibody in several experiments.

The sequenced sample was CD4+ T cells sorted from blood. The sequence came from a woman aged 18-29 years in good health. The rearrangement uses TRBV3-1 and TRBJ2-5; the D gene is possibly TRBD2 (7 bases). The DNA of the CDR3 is TGTGCCAGCAGCCAAAGGGGGGGGGAGACCCAGTACTTC. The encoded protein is CASSQRGGETQYF.